This TCR beta chain stems from a study of Graves' ophthalmopathy and Graves' hyperthyroidism. RNA served as the template for amplifying TCR beta CDR3 regions. Second-round multiplex PCR came after a first-round RT-PCR that employed HTBI primers. One entry per CDR3 protein results from TCRdb running MiXCR on the multiplex PCR reads. Found here are almost 750,000 distinct CDR3 sequences, roughly 40% of them singletons; the top ten hold approximately 43%. This clonotype was seen ten or more times. This CDR3 comprises 14 residues. Germline lookup yields CDR1 SNHLY and CDR2 FYNNEI. V shed 5 bases, J shed 7 bases, and the junction held 11 bases outside the gene matches.

Material: peripheral blood. The chain combines TRBV2 with TRBJ2-7, with 7 bases fitting TRBD1. This TCR was sampled from an adult man with Graves' ophthalmopathy. CDR3 amino acids: CASSTGTVSVEQYF. The CDR3, as DNA: TGTGCCAGCAGTACCGGGACAGTCAGTGTGGAGCAGTACTTC.